The 13 T cell receptor beta chains below all came from one sample that was sequenced in a study of CD8+ T cells in alopecia areata. RNA was extracted and reverse transcribed into cDNA as the sequencing template. Only in-frame clones appear in the TCRdb table, and some are missing; sequencing was by immunoSEQ multiplex PCR. The sample shows about 150,000 clones, 45% to 60% of them seen only once. Sequences were obtained from CD4+ T cells sorted from blood. The receptors here all came from a human donor in good health.

The chain uses TRBV29-1 and TRBJ2-4, with no clear D. V lost 6 bases and J lost 1, with 13 bases in between. This CDR3 has 14 residues. Germline V gene lookup returns CDR1 SQVTM and CDR2 ANQGSEA. The CDR3 is CSVPPVRAKNIQYF. In nucleotides, the CDR3 is TGCAGCGTCCCCCCGGTCAGGGCCAAAAACATTCAGTACTTC.

The rearrangement links TRBV5-1 to TRBJ2-7; the match to TRBD2 covers 14 bases. Trimming at V came to 2 bases and at J to 6 bases, leaving 4 bases not matched to a gene. This CDR3 has 15 residues. Germline assignment: CDR1 SGHRS and CDR2 YFSETQ. The CDR3 loop is CASSFRTSGRREQYF. The CDR3 nucleotides are TGCGCCAGCAGCTTTAGGACTAGCGGGAGGCGCGAGCAGTACTTC.

This rearrangement joins TRBV2 to TRBJ1-4; D gene unclear. CDR3 size: 12 residues. Germline values: CDR1 SNHLY, CDR2 FYNNEI. Trimming removed 6 bases at V and 8 bases at J, with 10 bases between. CDR3: CASRKVGEKLFF. Written as DNA, the CDR3 is TGTGCCAGCAGGAAGGTTGGGGAAAAACTGTTTTTT. The full variable domain, completed using reference TRBV2 and TRBJ1-4, is EPEVTQTPSHQVTQMGQEVILRCVPISNHLYFYWYRQILGQKVEFLVSFYNNEISEKSEIFDDQFSVERPDGSNFTLKIRSTKLEDSAMYFCASRKVGEKLFFGSGTQLSVL.

This chain links TRBV18 with TRBJ1-2; D possibly corresponds to TRBD1 (5 bases). V lost 3 bases, J lost 0 bases, and 8 bases lay in between. CDR1 is KGHSH and CDR2 is LQKENI in the germline V gene. This CDR3 contains 14 residues. CDR3 loop: CASSPARANYGYTF. For the CDR3, the DNA is TGTGCCAGCTCACCCGCCAGGGCTAACTATGGCTACACCTTC.

This clone was counted a few times. This sequence joins TRBV15 and TRBJ2-3; D unclear. The CDR3 extends over 13 amino acids. Between the trimmed V and J ends, which lost 0 bases and 6 bases, there was a span of 7 bases. Germline V gives CDR1 LNHNV, CDR2 YYDKDF (reference sequence). The CDR3 region is CATSRDRPDTQYF. Here the CDR3 DNA reads TGTGCCACCAGCAGAGATCGCCCGGATACGCAGTATTTT.

CDR3 DNA sequence: TGTGCCACCGCTTGGGGTCCGAACACTGAAGCTTTCTTT. Its translation is CATAWGPNTEAFF. This rearrangement joins TRBV15 to TRBJ1-1; no reliable D call. The CDR3 consists of 13 residues. Germline V CDR1 and CDR2: LNHNV, YYDKDF (reference sequence). Trimming took 8 bases from V and 1 from J, leaving 11 bases between them.

This clone was counted between two and nine times. The CDR3 here is CASSYPGGTKGEQYF. CDR3 coding DNA: TGCGCCAGCAGCTACCCTGGGGGGACGAAGGGCGAGCAGTACTTC. The chain combines TRBV4-1 with TRBJ2-7; possibly TRBD2 for D (6 bases). CDR3 length equals 15 residues. Germline V gene data show CDR1 as MGHRA and CDR2 as YSYEKL. The V end was cut by 5 bases, the J end by 6 bases, with 20 bases between.

This clone is a singleton in its sample. The chain has TRBV5-1 and TRBJ2-7, with 9 bases aligning to TRBD2. CDR3 length equals 14 residues. V shed 4 bases and J 1 base; nucleotides not matched to a gene: 3. From germline, CDR1 is SGHRS and CDR2 YFSETQ. The CDR3, as DNA: TGCGCCAGCAGCGAGCGGGAGGTATCCTACGAGCAGTACTTC. Its protein product is CASSEREVSYEQYF.

The sample holds a few counts of this clone. The V gene is TRBV29-1, the J gene TRBJ1-4; 11 bases are shared with TRBD1. Germline-derived CDR1 and CDR2 are SQVTM and ANQGSEA. Unmatched junction bases numbered 1, after V lost 6 bases and J lost 10 bases. The CDR3 loop spans 11 amino acids. CDR3 sequence: CSVGQGGKLFF. The CDR3 region has the DNA TGCAGCGTGGGACAGGGGGGAAAACTGTTTTTT.

CDR3 nucleotide sequence: TGTGCCAGCACCTTAACCGGGACAGGCTCCTACGAGCAGTACTTC. It is translated as CASTLTGTGSYEQYF. The rearrangement joins TRBV6-5 to TRBJ2-7; the match to TRBD1 covers 8 bases. Germline trimming cut 7 bases from V and 0 bases from J; bases unmatched to any gene: 8. Germline V CDR1 and CDR2: MNHEY, SVGAGI. CDR3 length equals 15 residues.

This clone was seen only a few times. CDR3 bases: TGCAGCGTTCGTGGACTAGCGTACCAAGAGACCCAGTACTTC. Amino acid sequence: CSVRGLAYQETQYF. The rearrangement links TRBV29-1 to TRBJ2-5; 9 positions agree with TRBD2. The V gene end was trimmed by 5 bases and the J gene end by 0 bases; junction bases not matched to a gene: 4. The CDR3 runs to 14 residues. The germline V gene has CDR1 SQVTM and CDR2 ANQGSEA.

This rearrangement joins TRBV30 to TRBJ2-7; TRBD1 might be the D (5 bases). The V end lost 3 bases, the J end lost 4 bases, and 22 bases lay between the germline ends. This CDR3 is 16 amino acids long. The germline V gene has CDR1 GTSNPN and CDR2 SVGIG (reference sequence). CDR3 region: CAWRHTLGQGKYEQYF. As DNA, the CDR3 is TGTGCCTGGAGACATACCTTGGGGCAGGGCAAATACGAGCAGTACTTC.

The chain employs TRBV7-2 and TRBJ2-6; TRBD1 aligns across 7 bases. This CDR3 region has 15 residues. Germline loops: CDR1 SGHTA, CDR2 FQGNSA. The V gene end was trimmed by 3 bases and the J gene end by 4 bases; junction bases not matched to a gene: 3. CDR3: CASSFDREGANVLTF. The CDR3 DNA sequence: TGTGCCAGCAGCTTCGACAGGGAAGGGGCCAACGTCCTGACTTTC.